Following are 23 T cell receptor beta chains from one sample sequenced in a study of PD-1 blockade in classical Hodgkin lymphoma. Repertoires were generated with immunoSEQ multiplex PCR, while TCRdb's copy carries only in-frame clones and drops some. The table has some 38,000 clones, approximately 80% seen once. Each patient's relapse followed autologous stem cell transplantation, and brentuximab vedotin exposure varied. The sequencing used peripheral blood mononuclear cells (PBMCs), collected at baseline. These receptors were collected from a human donor with classical Hodgkin lymphoma.

In this sample, this clone turned up a few times. The CDR3: CASSQDALLTEAFF. CDR3 DNA sequence: TGCGCCAGCAGCCAAGACGCTCTTCTCACTGAAGCTTTCTTT. The rearrangement uses TRBV4-3 and TRBJ1-1, with D unclear. The CDR3 sequence is 14 residues long. Germline V gene sequence: CDR1 LGHNA, CDR2 YSLEER. Trimming removed 0 bases from V and 4 bases from J, with 9 bases in between.

J is TRBJ2-3 and V is TRBV11-3; D assignment may be TRBD1 or TRBD2 (5 bases each). Germline assignment: CDR1 SGHNT and CDR2 YENEEA. The CDR3 contains 13 residues. V was pared by 3 bases and J by 5 bases, with 9 bases between. The CDR3: CASSLGEGDTQYF. The CDR3 DNA follows: TGTGCCAGCAGCTTGGGGGAAGGAGATACGCAGTATTTT.

This clone appeared a single time. The chain has TRBV7-2 and TRBJ2-7; D gene uncertain. The germline gives CDR1 SGHTA, CDR2 FQGNSA. CDR3 length: 13 amino acids. Deletions cut 5 bases from V and 6 bases from J, with 14 bases between. CDR3: CASSQSLQGEQYF. In DNA, the CDR3 is TGTGCCAGCAGCCAATCGCTTCAAGGCGAGCAGTACTTC.

The V call is TRBV2, the J call TRBJ2-7, with 14 bases fitting TRBD2. V shed 5 bases and J 5 bases; nucleotides not matched to a gene: 5. The CDR3 totals 15 residues. Germline V CDR1 and CDR2: SNHLY, FYNNEI. The CDR3 here is CASSPPGLAGDEQYF. The CDR3 region has the DNA TGTGCCAGCAGTCCTCCGGGACTAGCGGGAGACGAGCAGTACTTC.

The chain employs TRBV20-1 and TRBJ2-7, with D unresolved. V was clipped by 1 base and J by 5 bases, with 6 bases between them. CDR1 and CDR2 from the germline V gene are DFQATT and SNEGSKA (reference sequence). The CDR3 has 11 residues. The CDR3 DNA follows: TGCAGTGCTAGAGTTGTCGACGAGCAGTACTTC. Protein product: CSARVVDEQYF.

The table lists this clone with a few counts. The rearrangement joins TRBV18 to TRBJ1-2; no firm D call. Per germline, CDR1 KGHSH and CDR2 LQKENI. The V gene lost 3 bases and the J gene lost 8 bases, with 10 bases spanning the gap. This CDR3 region has 12 residues. The CDR3 DNA reads as TGTGCCAGCTCACCCTACGGGGAGGGCTACACCTTC. This encodes CASSPYGEGYTF.

This clone showed up just a few times. The chain joins TRBV19 to TRBJ2-3; D possibly matches TRBD1 or TRBD2 (6 bases each). This CDR3 contains 15 residues. V dropped 10 bases and J dropped 2 bases, with 19 bases sitting between them. CDR1 and CDR2 (germline): LNHDA, SQIVND (reference sequence). The CDR3: CATRWARGDTDTQYF. CDR3 nucleotides: TGTGCCACCCGATGGGCGAGGGGGGACACAGATACGCAGTATTTT. The full variable domain, with the rest looked up from reference TRBV19 and TRBJ2-3, is DGGITQSPKYLFRKEGQNVTLSCEQNLNHDAMYWYRQDPGQGLRLIYYSQIVNDFQKGDIAEGYSVSREKKESFPLTVTSAQKNPTAFYLCATRWARGDTDTQYFGPGTRLTVL.

J is TRBJ2-5 and V is TRBV6-1; 10 nucleotides align to TRBD2. Trimming removed 3 bases from V and 9 bases from J; junction bases left unmatched: 10. Germline values: CDR1 MNHNS, CDR2 SASEGT. The CDR3 runs to 15 residues. CDR3 nucleotides: TGTGCCAGCAGTGAGCAGCGGGAGGGACTAGGGGCCCAGTACTTC. Its protein is CASSEQREGLGAQYF.

The V gene is TRBV2, the J gene TRBJ2-1, with D perhaps matching TRBD2 (6 bases). The CDR3 runs 14 residues. V lost 6 bases to trimming and J lost 8 bases, with 17 bases between them. Looked up from germline, CDR1 is SNHLY and CDR2 is FYNNEI. This CDR3 reads CASRAASAGHEQFF. The CDR3, as DNA: TGTGCCAGCAGAGCCGCTAGCGCCGGCCATGAGCAGTTCTTC.

V is TRBV6-4 and J is TRBJ2-3, with D uncertain. The CDR3 totals 15 residues. CDR1 is MRHNA and CDR2 is SNTAGT in the germline V gene. V lost 5 bases, J lost 3 bases, and 15 bases lay in between. The CDR3 spells CASSFSHLGTDTQYF. In DNA form, the CDR3 reads TGTGCCAGCAGTTTTAGCCATTTGGGGACAGATACGCAGTATTTT.

The chain has TRBV19 and TRBJ2-1, with 16 bases lining up with TRBD2. The V gene end was trimmed by 3 bases and the J gene end by 10 bases; junction bases not matched to a gene: 3. CDR1 and CDR2 from the germline V gene are LNHDA and SQIVND (reference sequence). This CDR3 is 15 amino acids long. The CDR3: CASSMGTSGRGEQFF. In nucleotides, the CDR3 is TGTGCCAGTAGTATGGGGACTAGCGGGAGGGGAGAGCAGTTCTTC. Together with reference TRBV19 and TRBJ2-1, the CDR3 gives the full variable domain: DGGITQSPKYLFRKEGQNVTLSCEQNLNHDAMYWYRQDPGQGLRLIYYSQIVNDFQKGDIAEGYSVSREKKESFPLTVTSAQKNPTAFYLCASSMGTSGRGEQFFGPGTRLTVL.

This clone showed up just once. The gene calls are TRBV5-1 and TRBJ2-1; D is tentatively TRBD1 or TRBD2 (7 bases each). Germline V gene lookup returns CDR1 SGHRS and CDR2 YFSETQ. The CDR3 contains 15 residues. V was pared by 5 bases and J by 8 bases, with 20 bases between. In nucleotides, the CDR3 is TGCGCCAGCAGTCGCGGGGGAGAGGGGGCCCATGAGCAGTTCTTC. It encodes CASSRGGEGAHEQFF.

The chain is built from TRBV25-1 and TRBJ2-2; 7 nucleotides agree with TRBD1. CDR1 and CDR2 from the germline V gene are MGHDK and SYGVNS. This CDR3 is 17 amino acids long. Trimming removed 3 bases from V and 3 bases from J; junction bases left unmatched: 10. The CDR3 is CASSDIETGTYTGELFF. The CDR3, as DNA: TGTGCCAGCAGTGACATTGAGACAGGGACCTACACCGGGGAGCTGTTTTTT.

The J gene is TRBJ1-2, the V gene TRBV6-5, with D unclear. Germline values: CDR1 MNHEY, CDR2 SVGAGI. The V and J ends lost 0 bases and 7 bases respectively, with 9 bases between them. This CDR3 has 13 residues. The CDR3 DNA reads as TGTGCCAGCAGTTACTCGCGGTTGGGTGGCTACACCTTC. This translates into CASSYSRLGGYTF.

The chain combines TRBV29-1 with TRBJ1-2, with 8 bases that match TRBD1. This CDR3 spans 15 amino acids. Germline CDR1 SQVTM, CDR2 ANQGSEA. The V gene end was trimmed by 7 bases and the J gene end by 4 bases; junction bases not matched to a gene: 14. The CDR3 region is CSGGWGPTGVYGYTF. CDR3 DNA: TGCAGCGGAGGCTGGGGGCCGACAGGGGTCTATGGCTACACCTTC.

V usage is TRBV28 and J usage is TRBJ2-7, with a weak D call TRBD1 (8 bases). This CDR3 spans 15 amino acids. Germline V CDR1 and CDR2: MDHEN, SYDVKM. The V end was cut by 7 bases, the J end by 3 bases, with 19 bases between. This CDR3 reads CASIAQGGLDYEQYF. The CDR3 coding sequence is TGTGCCAGCATTGCACAGGGGGGGCTTGACTACGAGCAGTACTTC.

The rearrangement joins TRBV11-3 to TRBJ2-5; 7 bases line up with TRBD2. V shed 3 bases and J 4 bases; nucleotides not matched to a gene: 2. CDR1 SGHNT and CDR2 YENEEA come from the germline V gene. The CDR3 extends over 13 amino acids. CDR3 loop: CASSFGEGETQYF. Written as DNA, the CDR3 is TGTGCCAGCAGCTTCGGGGAGGGAGAGACCCAGTACTTC. Variable domain in full (rest from reference TRBV11-3 and TRBJ2-5): EAGVVQSPRYKIIEKKQPVAFWCNPISGHNTLYWYLQNLGQGPELLIRYENEEAVDDSQLPKDRFSAERLKGVDSTLKIQPAELGDSAVYLCASSFGEGETQYFGPGTRLLVL.

The chain links TRBV6-5 to TRBJ2-3; no firm D call. The V and J ends lost 5 bases and 4 bases respectively, with 13 bases between them. The CDR3 covers 14 residues. Per the germline V gene, CDR1 is MNHEY and CDR2 is SVGAGI. CDR3 nucleotide sequence: TGTGCCAGCAGTGTACGCGTTCATTCAGATACGCAGTATTTT. Its protein product is CASSVRVHSDTQYF.

This clone showed up just a few times. The chain links TRBV2 to TRBJ2-6; no definite D call. This CDR3 has 15 amino acids. Trimming took 6 bases from V and 3 from J, leaving 12 bases between them. CDR1 is SNHLY, CDR2 FYNNEI, per germline. This CDR3 is CASRVESGGANVLTF. CDR3 DNA sequence: TGTGCCAGCAGAGTAGAGTCTGGTGGGGCCAACGTCCTGACTTTC.

V and J are TRBV29-1 and TRBJ2-3, with 10 bases fitting TRBD1. The CDR3 spans 16 residues. The V gene's germline CDR1 is SQVTM and CDR2 ANQGSEA. V dropped 3 bases and J dropped 1; count of bases not matched to a gene: 7. This chain's CDR3 is CSVEGGTGVGTDTQYF. The CDR3 nucleotides are TGCAGCGTTGAGGGCGGGACAGGGGTCGGCACAGATACGCAGTATTTT.

The V gene is TRBV5-1, the J gene TRBJ2-5; 9 bases fit TRBD1. V lost 0 bases to trimming and J lost 3 bases; unmatched junction nucleotides: 0. This CDR3 spans 14 amino acids. Germline V gives CDR1 SGHRS, CDR2 YFSETQ. This CDR3 reads CASSLGTGEETQYF. CDR3 DNA sequence: TGCGCCAGCAGCTTGGGGACAGGGGAAGAGACCCAGTACTTC.

The chain is built from TRBV5-1 and TRBJ2-1, with unresolved D. Germline CDR1 is SGHRS and CDR2 is YFSETQ. This CDR3 contains 14 residues. V gave up 4 bases and J gave up 5 bases, with 13 bases separating them. DNA for the CDR3: TGCGCCAGCAGCCTTTGGGGAATGAACAATGAGCAGTTCTTC. Its protein is CASSLWGMNNEQFF. The whole variable domain, remainder taken from reference TRBV5-1 and TRBJ2-1, is KAGVTQTPRYLIKTRGQQVTLSCSPISGHRSVSWYQQTPGQGLQFLFEYFSETQRNKGNFPGRFSGRQFSNSRSEMNVSTLELGDSALYLCASSLWGMNNEQFFGPGTRLTVL.

This clone has more than one count but fewer than ten. The chain recombines TRBV4-2 with TRBJ2-3; no firm D call. From germline, CDR1 is LGHNA and CDR2 YNFKEQ. The CDR3 consists of 15 residues. Trimming shortened V by 0 bases and J by 0 bases, and 7 bases separated the two germline ends. In DNA form, the CDR3 reads TGTGCCAGCAGCCAAGACAGCAGAAGCACAGATACGCAGTATTTT. Amino acids: CASSQDSRSTDTQYF.